These T cell receptor beta chains were read from a single sample in a study of naive and memory T cell subsets. Via MiXCR, TCRdb re-called the 5' RACE reads, giving one row per CDR3 protein. Of about 32,000 distinct CDR3 sequences in the sample, 16% are singletons; the top ten hold 2% to 3%. The receptors shown here come from a female donor in good health. CDR3s include the opening cysteine and the closing phenylalanine or tryptophan. Fields, in order: V gene, D gene, clone size, J gene, CDR3 protein, CDR3 DNA. D genes are given only for firm matches. Size is stated for part of the rows, as once, few or many counts, or as a class when the clone is expanded.

v_gene: TRBV6-1
d_gene: .
abundance: .
j_gene: TRBJ1-6
CDR3aa: CASRAAGSTLHF
CDR3nt: TGTGCCAGCAGGGCCGCTGGGAGTACCCTCCACTTT

v_gene: TRBV4-2
d_gene: TRBD1
abundance: .
j_gene: TRBJ1-2
CDR3aa: CASSQFGQEHRGYTF
CDR3nt: TGTGCCAGCAGCCAATTCGGACAGGAACATCGCGGCTACACCTTC

v_gene: TRBV5-6
d_gene: .
abundance: few
j_gene: TRBJ2-5
CDR3aa: CASSLGVFETQYF
CDR3nt: TGTGCCAGCAGCTTGGGGGTTTTTGAGACCCAGTACTTC

v_gene: TRBV6-5
d_gene: .
abundance: many
j_gene: TRBJ1-3
CDR3aa: CASSPQTGLGGNTIYF
CDR3nt: TGTGCCAGCAGTCCTCAAACAGGGTTAGGTGGAAACACCATATATTTT

v_gene: TRBV20-1
d_gene: TRBD2
abundance: few
j_gene: TRBJ2-5
CDR3aa: CSARDRERGGWETQYF
CDR3nt: TGCAGTGCTAGAGATCGGGAGCGGGGGGGCTGGGAGACCCAGTACTTC

v_gene: TRBV5-5
d_gene: .
abundance: many
j_gene: TRBJ1-5
CDR3aa: CASSLDQFNQPQHF
CDR3nt: TGTGCCAGCAGCTTGGACCAGTTCAATCAGCCCCAGCATTTT

v_gene: TRBV29-1
d_gene: TRBD2
abundance: .
j_gene: TRBJ2-5
CDR3aa: CSALPGLAGDFQETQYF
CDR3nt: TGCAGCGCTCTCCCGGGACTAGCGGGGGACTTCCAAGAGACCCAGTACTTC

v_gene: TRBV27
d_gene: TRBD1
abundance: .
j_gene: TRBJ2-5
CDR3aa: CASSRGQGQETQYF
CDR3nt: TGTGCCAGCAGTCGCGGACAGGGACAAGAGACCCAGTACTTC

v_gene: TRBV20-1
d_gene: .
abundance: medium-sized
j_gene: TRBJ2-3
CDR3aa: CSASSDTQYF
CDR3nt: TGCAGTGCTTCCTCGGATACGCAGTATTTT

v_gene: TRBV20-1
d_gene: TRBD2
abundance: many
j_gene: TRBJ2-3
CDR3aa: CSAKGLAGARTDTQYF
CDR3nt: TGCAGTGCTAAAGGACTAGCGGGGGCGCGCACAGATACGCAGTATTTT

v_gene: TRBV7-2
d_gene: TRBD1
abundance: few
j_gene: TRBJ1-6
CDR3aa: CASKQGRDRGNSPLHF
CDR3nt: TGTGCCAGCAAACAGGGCCGGGACAGGGGAAATTCACCCCTCCACTTT

v_gene: TRBV6-6
d_gene: TRBD2
abundance: medium-sized
j_gene: TRBJ2-3
CDR3aa: CASSPSGGRTDTQYF
CDR3nt: TGTGCCAGCAGTCCGAGCGGGGGACGCACAGATACGCAGTATTTT

v_gene: TRBV6-5
d_gene: TRBD2
abundance: few
j_gene: TRBJ2-7
CDR3aa: CASSYRLAGASRYYEQYF
CDR3nt: TGTGCCAGCAGTTACAGACTAGCGGGGGCGTCCCGCTATTACGAGCAGTACTTC